This TCR beta chain was observed in a study of glioma-infiltrating T cells after dendritic cell vaccination. Background on the study: Autologous tumor lysate-pulsed dendritic cell vaccination was given between about 2003 and 2013. Patients received three intradermal dendritic cell vaccine injections at biweekly intervals.

Trimming pared 2 bases from V and 0 bases from J, leaving 8 bases between. The CDR3 runs to 15 residues. Germline V lookup: CDR1 LNHDA, CDR2 SQIVND (reference sequence). Only a few counts were recorded for this clone. Amplification used 60 V beta primers and 13 J beta primers. This table comes from immunoSEQ multiplex PCR, and its TCRdb copy is limited to in-frame clones, with some not included. The sample includes over 90,000 clones, roughly 76% seen only once; the top ten take 12%. Isocitrate dehydrogenase mutation was absent in all glioblastoma patients. J is TRBJ1-3 and V is TRBV19, with a weak D call TRBD1 (5 bases). The starting material was blood, obtained before dendritic cell vaccination. The origin of this receptor is a human donor with glioblastoma. The CDR3: CASSISRDSGNTIYF. The DNA for the CDR3 is TGTGCCAGTAGTATAAGCAGGGACTCTGGAAACACCATATATTTT.